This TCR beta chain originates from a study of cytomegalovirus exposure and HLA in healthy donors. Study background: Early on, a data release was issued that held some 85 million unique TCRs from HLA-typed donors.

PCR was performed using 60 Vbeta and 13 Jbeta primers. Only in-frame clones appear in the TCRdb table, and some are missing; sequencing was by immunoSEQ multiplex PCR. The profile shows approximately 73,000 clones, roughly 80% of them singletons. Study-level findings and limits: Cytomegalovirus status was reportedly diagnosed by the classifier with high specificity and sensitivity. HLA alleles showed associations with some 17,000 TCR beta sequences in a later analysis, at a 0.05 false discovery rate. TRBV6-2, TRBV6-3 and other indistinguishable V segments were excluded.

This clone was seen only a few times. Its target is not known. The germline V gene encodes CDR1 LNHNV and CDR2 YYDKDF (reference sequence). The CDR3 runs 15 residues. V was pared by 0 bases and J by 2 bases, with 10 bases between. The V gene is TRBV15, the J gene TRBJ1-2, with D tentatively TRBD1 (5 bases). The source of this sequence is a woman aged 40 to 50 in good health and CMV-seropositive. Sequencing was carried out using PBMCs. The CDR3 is CATSRDKGANYGYTF. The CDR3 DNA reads TGTGCCACCAGCAGAGATAAAGGGGCAAACTATGGCTACACCTTC.